A selection of T cell receptor beta chains follows, all from one sample in a study of T cells in Graves' hyperthyroidism and ophthalmopathy. Using its own MiXCR run on the multiplex PCR reads, TCRdb lists one record per CDR3 protein. This sample carries about 480,000 distinct CDR3 sequences, around 14% of them seen once, and the ten largest clones take around 17%. The sample was blood. The source is a woman aged 18-35 years with Graves' hyperthyroidism. The CDR3 runs from the conserved cysteine through the conserved F or W. D genes are given only for firm matches. Clone sizes are given selectively: once, few, many, or a class where the clone is expanded.

D gene	clone size	V gene	J gene	CDR3 protein	CDR3 DNA
TRBD1	NA	TRBV24-1	TRBJ2-7	CATSDPGQTGYEQYF	TGTGCCACCAGTGACCCGGGACAGACGGGGTACGAGCAGTACTTC
TRBD2	many	TRBV24-1	TRBJ2-5	CATSGSGTLKETQYF	TGTGCCACCAGTGGCAGCGGGACTTTAAAAGAGACCCAGTACTTC
NA	once	TRBV30	TRBJ1-4	CAWTGVSGEKLFF	TGTGCCTGGACAGGTGTTTCGGGTGAAAAACTGTTTTTT
NA	many	TRBV18	TRBJ1-1	CASSQTNTEAFF	TGTGCCAGCTCTCAGACCAACACTGAAGCTTTCTTT
NA	many	TRBV18	TRBJ2-2	CASSPQGAGELFF	TGTGCCAGCTCACCACAGGGCGCAGGGGAGCTGTTTTTT
TRBD2	NA	TRBV3-1	TRBJ2-7	CASTQGTKYKEQYF	TGTGCCAGCACCCAAGGGACTAAGTACAAGGAGCAGTACTTC
TRBD1	many	TRBV18	TRBJ1-5	CASSPDRGDNQPQHF	TGTGCCAGCTCACCAGACAGGGGGGACAATCAGCCCCAGCATTTT
NA	many	TRBV18	TRBJ2-1	CASSPFGGAPYNEQFF	TGTGCCAGCTCACCGTTTGGGGGGGCCCCCTACAATGAGCAGTTCTTC
NA	NA	TRBV6-1	TRBJ1-1	CASSLRGAAFF	TGTGCCAGCAGCCTGAGGGGAGCAGCTTTCTTT
TRBD1	many	TRBV19	TRBJ1-1	CASIENTGAGTEAFF	TGTGCCAGTATTGAAAATACAGGGGCTGGCACTGAAGCTTTCTTT
NA	many	TRBV6-5	TRBJ1-2	CASSYSRRAPLGYTF	TGTGCCAGCAGTTACTCGCGGCGGGCGCCGCTCGGCTACACCTTC
TRBD1	few	TRBV10-3	TRBJ2-2	CAIRPVSTGTGPGELFF	TGTGCCATCAGGCCGGTCTCTACCGGGACAGGGCCCGGGGAGCTGTTTTTT
NA	many	TRBV20-1	TRBJ2-7	CSANPPLGYEQYF	TGCAGTGCTAATCCCCCCTTGGGCTACGAGCAGTACTTC